One sample yielded the 27 T cell receptor beta chains listed below, sequenced in a study of CD8+ T cells in alopecia areata. Extracted RNA was reverse transcribed, and the resulting cDNA served as sequencing template. TCRdb's table, derived via immunoSEQ multiplex PCR, lists solely in-frame clones and lacks some. The sample contains around 290,000 clones, none occurring once; 0.9% to 1.5% lies in the top ten. Pooled cells of cutaneous lymph node origin were sorted on CD4, CD8alpha, NKG2D, NKG2ACE and other markers. Sequencing input: CD4+ T cells sorted from a lymph node. The receptor source for this set is a C3H/HeJ mouse with alopecia areata. The strain bears MHC haplotype H2-k.

This clone was counted between two and nine times. Gene labels here are mouse ones. Read coverage stops 4 residues before the CDR3 terminus; the germline J gene supplies the remainder. V is TRBV13-3 and J is TRBJ2-1; a possible D gene is TRBD1 (5 bases). CDR1 and CDR2 (germline): NNHDY, SYVADS. The V gene lost 3 bases and the J gene lost 5 bases, with 6 bases spanning the gap. The CDR3 is made up of 12 amino acids. The CDR3: CASSGQNAEQFF. CDR3 DNA (partial): TGTGCCAGCAGTGGACAGAATGCT.

This clone was seen more than once but under ten times. Gene labels here are mouse ones. The DNA ends 4 residues before the CDR3 does, and the rest of the CDR3 is filled in from the germline J gene. This rearrangement joins TRBV5 to TRBJ2-7; TRBD2 matches at 7 bases. Germline V gives CDR1 LGHNA, CDR2 YNLKQL (reference sequence). This CDR3 has 15 residues. V lost 0 bases to trimming and J lost 2 bases; unmatched junction nucleotides: 4. The part of the CDR3 DNA that was read is TGTGCCAGCAGCCAAGATAGGCTGGGGGCCTAT. Translating it yields CASSQDRLGAY. In full, the CDR3 is CASSQDRLGAYEQYF.

This clone was found a few times. All gene names here are mouse names. The CDR3 end is not reached by the read, which stops 4 residues before it; the germline J gene fills it in. This rearrangement joins TRBV19 to TRBJ2-4; 10 bases align to TRBD1. This CDR3 region has 14 residues. Germline V gives CDR1 FNHDT, CDR2 SITEND (reference sequence). The CDR3 sequence: CASSKGDRGNTLYF. The CDR3 bases that were read are TGTGCCAGCAGTAAGGGGGACAGGGGAAAC. Together with reference TRBV19 and TRBJ2-4, the CDR3 gives the full variable domain: GGIITQTPKFLIGQEGQKLTLKCQQNFNHDTMYWYRQDSGKGLRLIYYSITENDLQKGDLSEGYDASREKKSSFSLTVTSAQKNEMAVFLCASSKGDRGNTLYFGAGTRLSVL.

This clone was seen at least ten times. The genes and germline here are from mouse. Sequencing ends 3 residues short of the CDR3 end; the germline J gene provides the rest. At the DNA level, this CDR3 is encoded by other sequences in the same sample as well. V is TRBV13-3 and J is TRBJ1-6, with a weak D call TRBD1 (6 bases). TRBJ1-6 is noted as an ORF with a role that remains uncertain. The CDR3 spans 13 residues. Germline V gives CDR1 NNHDY, CDR2 SYVADS. Trimming shortened V by 5 bases and J by 4 bases, and 7 bases separated the two germline ends. The sequenced CDR3 bases are TGTGCCAGCAGGGACAGATATAATTCGCCC. Amino acid sequence: CASRDRYNSP. The entire CDR3 is CASRDRYNSPLYF.

This clone was observed a handful of times. Gene names and germline match the mouse. The sequence runs out 4 residues before the end of the CDR3; the remainder is reconstructed from the germline J gene. The rearrangement uses TRBV13-1 and TRBJ2-4; 9 bases agree with TRBD2. The germline V gene has CDR1 NSHNY and CDR2 SYGAGN. This CDR3 contains 13 residues. Partial CDR3 DNA: TGTGCCAGCAGTGAGACTGGGGGAAAC. This gives the protein CASSETGGN. The entire CDR3 is CASSETGGNTLYF.

This clone showed up just a few times. Gene names and germline match the mouse. The CDR3 goes on 4 residues after the read ends, and that part is filled in from the germline J gene. The V call is TRBV13-3, the J call TRBJ1-2; tentative D call: TRBD1 (5 bases). Germline V CDR1 and CDR2: NNHDY, SYVADS. The CDR3 extends over 11 amino acids. The part of the CDR3 DNA that was read is TGTGCCAGCACCGACAGAGTC. Translated: CASTDRV. The complete CDR3 sequence is CASTDRVDYTF.

This clone showed up just a few times. Mouse gene names and germline throughout. The read stops 4 residues short of the end of the CDR3; the missing end is completed from the germline J gene. The chain carries TRBV1 and TRBJ2-5; 9 bases agree with TRBD2. Germline assignment: CDR1 NSQYPW and CDR2 LRSPGD (reference sequence). The V gene end was trimmed by 0 bases and the J gene end by 3 bases; junction bases not matched to a gene: 4. There are 16 residues in the CDR3. The sequenced CDR3 bases are TGCACCTGCAGTGCAGAAGCGACTGGGGGTCAAGAC. Translated, it gives CTCSAEATGGQD. The CDR3, in full, reads CTCSAEATGGQDTQYF.

About this clone itself: The gene names here belong to mouse. The sequenced fragment ends 4 residues before the CDR3 boundary, so the rest is inferred from the germline J gene. The chain uses TRBV19 and TRBJ1-1, with TRBD1 identical over 9 bases. V lost 5 bases, J lost 3 bases, and 2 bases stayed unmatched. The CDR3 spans 13 residues. Germline loops: CDR1 FNHDT, CDR2 SITEND (reference sequence). The covered CDR3 bases are TGTGCCAGCAGGCGGACAGGGGACACA. Its translation is CASRRTGDT. The full CDR3 is CASRRTGDTEVFF.

As concerns this clone: Genes here carry mouse names. The CDR3 is cut off 4 residues early in the read; its end comes from the germline J gene. The genes are TRBV14 and TRBJ2-5; 9 nucleotides match TRBD1. The CDR3 has 14 amino acids. CDR1 and CDR2 (germline): SGHDT, FRDEAV. The covered CDR3 bases are TGTGCCAGCAGTCATACAGGGGGCAGGGAC. Translation gives CASSHTGGRD. The whole CDR3 protein reads CASSHTGGRDTQYF.

This clone has only a few counts. The germline and genes are mouse ones. The missing CDR3 end, 3 residues past where the read stops, is filled in from the germline J gene. The sample carries other DNA sequences with the same CDR3. The chain recombines TRBV19 with TRBJ1-6; 10 nucleotides align to TRBD1. TRBJ1-6 qualifies as an ORF whose function is uncertain. This CDR3 is built from 15 residues. Germline V lookup: CDR1 FNHDT, CDR2 SITEND (reference sequence). After removal of 4 bases from V and 5 bases from J, the junction contained 3 bases not matched to a gene. CDR3 DNA, as far as it was read: TGTGCCAGCAGTCGACAGGGGGCAGATAATTCGCCC. This encodes CASSRQGADNSP. In full, the CDR3 reads CASSRQGADNSPLYF.

This clone was observed a handful of times. Mouse germline and gene names are used. The read is 4 residues too short to cover the CDR3 end, so that end is filled in from the germline J gene. The genes are TRBV13-2 and TRBJ1-2; 9 bases map to TRBD1. The CDR3 sequence is 14 residues long. V lost 4 bases and J lost 4; bases outside the gene matches: 5. Germline V CDR1 and CDR2: NNHNN, SYGAGS (reference sequence). Partial CDR3 DNA: TGTGCCAGCGGTCCCGGGACAGGGCTCTCC. Its translation is CASGPGTGLS. The entire CDR3 reads CASGPGTGLSDYTF.

This clone turned up a few times. Any gene name here is a mouse gene name. Read sequence stops 4 residues before the CDR3 end, and the germline J gene provides the missing end. V usage is TRBV1 and J usage is TRBJ1-2; 8 bases are shared with TRBD1. The CDR3 is 12 residues long. Germline CDR1 NSQYPW, CDR2 LRSPGD (reference sequence). CDR3 protein: CTCRLDRGDYTF. CDR3 DNA (partial): TGCACCTGCAGGCTAGACAGGGGC.

This clone was picked up a small number of times. Germline and genes: mouse. The read finishes 4 residues shy of the CDR3 end, and the germline J gene is used to complete it. V gene TRBV13-2 combines with J gene TRBJ1-1; possibly TRBD1 for D (6 bases). Germline CDR1 is NNHNN and CDR2 is SYGAGS (reference sequence). CDR3 length: 13 residues. V lost 6 bases and J 0 bases, leaving 9 bases between the germline ends. The covered CDR3 bases are TGTGCCAGCGATAGGACAGCAAACACA. Residues: CASDRTANT. The CDR3 reads in full as CASDRTANTEVFF.

This clone was found a few times. Gene and germline names: mouse. The CDR3 end lies 4 residues beyond the end of the read and is filled in from the germline J gene. V gene TRBV31 combines with J gene TRBJ2-1, with 10 positions matching TRBD1. Germline lookup yields CDR1 GKSSPN and CDR2 SITVG. The CDR3 sequence is 15 residues long. The CDR3 region is CAWSLPGQGRAEQFF. The DNA read from the CDR3 is TGTGCCTGGAGCCTCCCGGGACAGGGGAGGGCT.

Turning to this clone: Any gene name here is a mouse gene name. The read finishes 4 residues shy of the CDR3 end, and the germline J gene is used to complete it. The rearrangement uses TRBV31 and TRBJ2-5; tentatively, D is TRBD1 (5 bases). The CDR3 contains 15 residues. V lost 0 bases and J lost 0, with 10 bases in between. Per germline, CDR1 GKSSPN and CDR2 SITVG. CDR3 region: CAWSLVRGNQDTQYF. CDR3 bases read: TGTGCCTGGAGTCTAGTAAGGGGTAACCAAGAC. The full variable domain, in which reference TRBV31 and TRBJ2-5 provide the parts outside the CDR3, is AQTIHQWPVAEIKAVGSPLSLGCTIKGKSSPNLYWYWQATGGTLQQLFYSITVGQVESVVQLNLSASRPKDDQFILSTEKLLLSHSGFYLCAWSLVRGNQDTQYFGPGTRLLVL.

Comments on this clone: The gene names here belong to mouse. From the germline J gene comes the end of the CDR3, since the read stops 4 residues before it. The rearrangement links TRBV5 to TRBJ2-5, with D unresolved. V was pared by 1 base and J by 0 bases, with 5 bases between. CDR1 is LGHNA and CDR2 is YNLKQL in the germline V gene (reference sequence). This CDR3 spans 14 amino acids. CDR3 DNA (partial): TGTGCCAGCAGCCAAGTCTGGAACCAAGAC. It specifies CASSQVWNQD. The whole CDR3 reads CASSQVWNQDTQYF.

As regards this clone: Mouse germline and gene names are used. The read halts 4 residues ahead of the CDR3 end, with the missing end drawn from the germline J gene. Other DNA sequences in this sample translate to the same CDR3. This chain joins TRBV13-2 and TRBJ1-1; D might be TRBD1 (6 bases). The CDR3 spans 13 residues. The V gene's germline CDR1 is NNHNN and CDR2 SYGAGS (reference sequence). V was clipped by 5 bases and J by 0 bases, with 8 bases between them. The chain's CDR3 is CASGGTSNTEVFF. The DNA read from the CDR3 is TGTGCCAGCGGCGGGACATCAAACACA.

Remarks on this clone: Genes here carry mouse names. The read ends 4 residues before the CDR3 terminus; that terminus is restored from the germline J gene. V and J are TRBV31 and TRBJ2-4; 12 nucleotides agree with TRBD1. CDR3 length: 15 amino acids. The germline V gene encodes CDR1 GKSSPN and CDR2 SITVG. Here the CDR3 reads CAWRPGQGAVNTLYF. CDR3 bases read: TGTGCCTGGAGACCGGGACAGGGGGCCGTTAAC. The full variable domain, completed using reference TRBV31 and TRBJ2-4, is AQTIHQWPVAEIKAVGSPLSLGCTIKGKSSPNLYWYWQATGGTLQQLFYSITVGQVESVVQLNLSASRPKDDQFILSTEKLLLSHSGFYLCAWRPGQGAVNTLYFGAGTRLSVL.

As for this clone: Here the gene names and germline are mouse. Sequencing ends 4 residues short of the CDR3 end; the germline J gene provides the rest. The chain carries TRBV19 and TRBJ1-1; D gene ambiguous. The germline gives CDR1 FNHDT, CDR2 SITEND (reference sequence). Trimming took off 4 bases at V and 0 bases at J, with 7 bases between the two ends. CDR3 length equals 13 residues. CDR3 region: CASSDKANTEVFF. Partial CDR3 DNA: TGTGCCAGCAGTGACAAAGCAAACACA.

This clone was detected a few times. Gene names refer to mouse genes. Sequencing ends 4 residues short of the CDR3 end; the germline J gene provides the rest. The V and J genes are TRBV13-1 and TRBJ1-2; 9 bases are a match to TRBD1. This CDR3 region has 15 residues. The V gene end was trimmed by 0 bases and the J gene end by 4 bases; junction bases not matched to a gene: 4. Germline loops: CDR1 NSHNY, CDR2 SYGAGN. The sequenced part of the CDR3 DNA is TGTGCCAGCAGTGATGGGACAGGGGTCACCTCC. As protein: CASSDGTGVTS. The CDR3 in full is CASSDGTGVTSDYTF.

Turning to this clone: Gene names follow the mouse nomenclature. The read comes to an end 4 residues before the CDR3 does, leaving the germline J gene to fill in the end. This chain uses TRBV5 with TRBJ2-3, with D perhaps TRBD1 (6 bases). The germline V gene encodes CDR1 LGHNA and CDR2 YNLKQL (reference sequence). With 0 bases removed from V and 0 bases from J, the gap between germline ends came to 10 bases. CDR3 length: 16 amino acids. The sequenced CDR3 bases are TGTGCCAGCAGCCAAGATGGGACAACTAGTGCAGAA. Translated: CASSQDGTTSAE. The entire CDR3 protein is CASSQDGTTSAETLYF.

In its sample, this clone was seen a few times. The gene names given are mouse names. The sequence runs out 4 residues before the end of the CDR3; the remainder is reconstructed from the germline J gene. The chain recombines TRBV13-3 with TRBJ2-3; D is unclear. The CDR3 has 13 residues. CDR1 is NNHDY and CDR2 is SYVADS in the germline V gene. Trimming took 5 bases from V and 0 from J, leaving 7 bases between them. CDR3 DNA, as far as it was read: TGTGCCAGCAGGAAAACTAGTGCAGAA. Its translation is CASRKTSAE. The complete CDR3 sequence is CASRKTSAETLYF.

In the case of this clone: Genes here carry mouse names. The read terminates 4 residues before the CDR3 end, so the remaining end is supplied by the germline J gene. V and J are TRBV3 and TRBJ2-1; 8 bases match TRBD2. This CDR3 spans 16 amino acids. With V trimmed by 5 bases and J by 1 base, 7 bases remained unmatched. The germline CDR1 and CDR2 sequences are SNHLY and FYNGKV (reference sequence). The CDR3 region is CASSLPGGANYAEQFF. The CDR3 DNA, read in part, is TGTGCCAGCAGCCTACCCGGGGGGGCGAACTATGCT.

Note on this clone: Gene labels here are mouse ones. The read finishes 4 residues shy of the CDR3 end, and the germline J gene is used to complete it. The same CDR3 arises from other DNA sequences in this sample as well. J is TRBJ1-2 and V is TRBV19; TRBD1 matches 8 bases. This CDR3 contains 12 residues. Germline CDR1 and CDR2: FNHDT and SITEND (reference sequence). CDR3 bases read: TGTGCCAGCAGTCGACAGGGGTCC. Translating gives CASSRQGS. The entire CDR3 reads CASSRQGSDYTF.

Concerning this clone: Mouse names are used for the genes. The read falls 4 residues short of the CDR3 end, and the missing part is taken from the germline J gene. V is TRBV5 and J is TRBJ2-1; a possible D gene is TRBD2 (6 bases). The CDR3 has 15 residues. V was clipped by 2 bases and J by 1 base, with 9 bases between them. CDR1 and CDR2 (germline): LGHNA, YNLKQL (reference sequence). CDR3 amino acids: CASSQRLENYAEQFF. Incomplete CDR3 DNA: TGTGCCAGCAGCCAAAGACTGGAGAACTATGCT.

This clone was recorded a few times. The genes are named according to mouse. The CDR3 is cut off 4 residues early in the read; its end comes from the germline J gene. At the DNA level, this CDR3 is encoded by other sequences in the same sample as well. V is TRBV1 and J is TRBJ2-1; weak D call: TRBD1 (7 bases). V was trimmed by 0 bases and J by 6 bases, leaving 9 bases between them. The CDR3 has 14 amino acids. The germline V gene has CDR1 NSQYPW and CDR2 LRSPGD (reference sequence). CDR3 residues: CTCSAERGLAEQFF. CDR3 DNA, as far as it was read: TGCACCTGCAGTGCAGAAAGGGGGCTTGCT.

This clone was observed a handful of times. Mouse names are used for the genes. The read falls 4 residues short of the CDR3 end, and the missing part is taken from the germline J gene. Other DNA sequences in this specimen translate into the identical CDR3. The chain is built from TRBV19 and TRBJ2-5; D is perhaps TRBD2 (5 bases). CDR3 size: 13 residues. CDR1 and CDR2 from the germline V gene are FNHDT and SITEND (reference sequence). CDR3 DNA (partial): TGTGCCAGCAGTATTGGCTGGGAAGAC. This gives the protein CASSIGWED. The complete CDR3 sequence is CASSIGWEDTQYF.